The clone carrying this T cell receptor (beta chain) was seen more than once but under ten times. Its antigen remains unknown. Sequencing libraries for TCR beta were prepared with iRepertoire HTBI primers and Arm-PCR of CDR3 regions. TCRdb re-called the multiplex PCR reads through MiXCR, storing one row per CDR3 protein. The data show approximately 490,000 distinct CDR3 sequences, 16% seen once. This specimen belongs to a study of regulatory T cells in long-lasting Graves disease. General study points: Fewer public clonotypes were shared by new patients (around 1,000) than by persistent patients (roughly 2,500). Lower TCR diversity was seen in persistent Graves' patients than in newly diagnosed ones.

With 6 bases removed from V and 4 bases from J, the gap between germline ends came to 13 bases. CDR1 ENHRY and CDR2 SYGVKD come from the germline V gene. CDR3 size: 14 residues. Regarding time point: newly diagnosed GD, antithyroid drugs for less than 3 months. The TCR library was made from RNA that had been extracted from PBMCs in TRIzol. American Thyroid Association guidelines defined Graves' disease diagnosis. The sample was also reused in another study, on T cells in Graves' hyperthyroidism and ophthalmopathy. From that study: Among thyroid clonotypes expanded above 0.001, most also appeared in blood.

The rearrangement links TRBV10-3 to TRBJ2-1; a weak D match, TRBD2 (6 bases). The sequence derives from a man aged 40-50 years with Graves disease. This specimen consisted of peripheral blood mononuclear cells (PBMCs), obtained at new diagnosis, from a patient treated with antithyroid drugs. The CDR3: CAIRGSAGYNEQFF. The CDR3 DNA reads TGTGCCATCAGGGGTAGTGCGGGGTACAATGAGCAGTTCTTC.